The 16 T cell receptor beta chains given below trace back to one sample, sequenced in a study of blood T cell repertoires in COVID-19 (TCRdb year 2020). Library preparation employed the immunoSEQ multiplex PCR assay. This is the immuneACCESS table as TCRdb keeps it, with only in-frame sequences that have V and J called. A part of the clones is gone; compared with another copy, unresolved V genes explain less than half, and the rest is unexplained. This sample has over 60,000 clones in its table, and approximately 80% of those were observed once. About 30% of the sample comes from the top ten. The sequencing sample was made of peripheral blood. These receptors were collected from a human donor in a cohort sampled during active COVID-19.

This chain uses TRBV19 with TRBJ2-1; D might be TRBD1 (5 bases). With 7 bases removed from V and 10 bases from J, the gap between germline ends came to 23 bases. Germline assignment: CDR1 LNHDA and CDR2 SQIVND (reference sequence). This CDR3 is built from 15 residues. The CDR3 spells CASKTGVSLMGEQFF. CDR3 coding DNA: TGTGCCAGTAAAACAGGTGTTTCCTTAATGGGCGAGCAGTTCTTC.

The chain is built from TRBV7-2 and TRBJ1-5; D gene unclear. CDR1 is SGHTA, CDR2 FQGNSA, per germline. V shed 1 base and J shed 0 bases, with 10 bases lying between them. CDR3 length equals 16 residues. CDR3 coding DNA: TGTGCCAGCAGCTTAGGAGGACTTCGTAGCAATCAGCCCCAGCATTTT. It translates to CASSLGGLRSNQPQHF.

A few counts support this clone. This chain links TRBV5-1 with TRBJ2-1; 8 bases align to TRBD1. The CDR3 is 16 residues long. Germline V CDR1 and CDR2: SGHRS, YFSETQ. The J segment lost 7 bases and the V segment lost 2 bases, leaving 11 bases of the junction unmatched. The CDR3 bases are TGCGCCAGCAGCTTCGGAGGGTGGCAGGGGGCGAATGAGCAGTTCTTC. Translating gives CASSFGGWQGANEQFF.

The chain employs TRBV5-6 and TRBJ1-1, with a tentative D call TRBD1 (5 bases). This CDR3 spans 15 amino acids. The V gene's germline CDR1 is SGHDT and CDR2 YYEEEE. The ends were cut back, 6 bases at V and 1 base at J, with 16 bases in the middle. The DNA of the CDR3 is TGTGCCAGCAATAGGGGCTTCCTATCGAACACTGAAGCTTTCTTT. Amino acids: CASNRGFLSNTEAFF.

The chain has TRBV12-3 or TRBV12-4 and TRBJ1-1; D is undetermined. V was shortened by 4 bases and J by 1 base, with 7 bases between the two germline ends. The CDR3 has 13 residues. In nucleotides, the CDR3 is TGTGCCAGCAGTTCGAGACAGAACACTGAAGCTTTCTTT. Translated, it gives CASSSRQNTEAFF.

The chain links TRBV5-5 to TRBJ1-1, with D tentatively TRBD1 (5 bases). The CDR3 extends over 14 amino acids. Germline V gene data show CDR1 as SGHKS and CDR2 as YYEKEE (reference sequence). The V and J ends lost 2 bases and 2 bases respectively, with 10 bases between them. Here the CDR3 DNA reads TGTGCCAGCAGCTTAGCGGGGGGAAACACTGAAGCTTTCTTT. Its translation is CASSLAGGNTEAFF.

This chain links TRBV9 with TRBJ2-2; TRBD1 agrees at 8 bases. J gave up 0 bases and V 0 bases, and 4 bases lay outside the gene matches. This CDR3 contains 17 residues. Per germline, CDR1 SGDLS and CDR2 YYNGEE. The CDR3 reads CASSVGGTGANTGELFF. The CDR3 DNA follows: TGTGCCAGCAGCGTAGGGGGGACAGGCGCGAACACCGGGGAGCTGTTTTTT.

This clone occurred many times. The CDR3 spells CASSLQGGLSEQYF. CDR3 nucleotides: TGTGCCAGCAGCTTGCAGGGAGGGCTGAGTGAGCAGTACTTC. The chain uses TRBV5-4 and TRBJ2-7, with 7 nucleotides matching TRBD2. The junction had 8 bases not matched to a gene; V was cut back by 1 base and J by 7 bases. Germline V gene data show CDR1 as SGHNT and CDR2 as YYREEE (reference sequence). The CDR3 length is 14 residues.

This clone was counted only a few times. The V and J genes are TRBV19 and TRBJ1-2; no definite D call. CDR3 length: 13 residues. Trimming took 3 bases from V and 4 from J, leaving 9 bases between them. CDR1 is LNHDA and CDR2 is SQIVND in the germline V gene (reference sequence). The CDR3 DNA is TGTGCCAGTAGTATTTCCCTTATCTATGGCTACACCTTC. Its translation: CASSISLIYGYTF.

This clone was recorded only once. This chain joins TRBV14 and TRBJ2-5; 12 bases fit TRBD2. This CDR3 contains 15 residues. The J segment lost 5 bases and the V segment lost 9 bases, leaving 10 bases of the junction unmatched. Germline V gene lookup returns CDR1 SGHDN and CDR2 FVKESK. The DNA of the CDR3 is TGTGCCAGTCGACTAGCGGGGGCCGCCTGGGAGACCCAGTACTTC. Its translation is CASRLAGAAWETQYF.

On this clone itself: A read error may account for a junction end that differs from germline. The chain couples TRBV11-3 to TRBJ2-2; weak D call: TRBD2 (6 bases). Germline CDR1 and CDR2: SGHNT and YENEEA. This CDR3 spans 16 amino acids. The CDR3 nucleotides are TGTGCCAGCAGCTTAGTGGCGGGACCGAACGCCGGGGAGCTGTTTTTT. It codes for CASSLVAGPNAGELFF.

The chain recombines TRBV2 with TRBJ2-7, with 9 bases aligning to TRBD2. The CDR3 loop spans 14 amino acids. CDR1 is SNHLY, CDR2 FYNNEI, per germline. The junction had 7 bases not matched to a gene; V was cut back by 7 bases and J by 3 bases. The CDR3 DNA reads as TGTGCCAGCACCTTGGGACTAGCAGACTACGAGCAGTACTTC. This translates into CASTLGLADYEQYF.

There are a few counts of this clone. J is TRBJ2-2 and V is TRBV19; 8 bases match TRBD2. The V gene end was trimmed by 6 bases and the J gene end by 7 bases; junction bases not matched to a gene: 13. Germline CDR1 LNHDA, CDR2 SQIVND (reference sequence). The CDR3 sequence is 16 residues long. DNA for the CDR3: TGTGCCAGTAGGCATAGGGCCGGGAGGGTAGGCGGGGAGCTGTTTTTT. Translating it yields CASRHRAGRVGGELFF.

CDR3 in DNA: TGCGCCAGCAGCTTGGCCTCGGGACAGGGAGAGACCCAGTACTTC. Translating gives CASSLASGQGETQYF. The chain joins TRBV5-1 to TRBJ2-5; the match to TRBD1 covers 9 bases. This CDR3 is 15 amino acids long. The V gene end was trimmed by 0 bases and the J gene end by 4 bases; junction bases not matched to a gene: 4. The germline V gene has CDR1 SGHRS and CDR2 YFSETQ.

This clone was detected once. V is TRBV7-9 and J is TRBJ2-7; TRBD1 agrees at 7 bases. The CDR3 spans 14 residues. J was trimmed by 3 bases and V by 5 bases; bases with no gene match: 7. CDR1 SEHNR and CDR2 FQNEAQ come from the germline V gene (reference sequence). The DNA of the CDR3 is TGTGCCAGCAGCGAAACCGGGACAGTCTACGAGCAGTACTTC. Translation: CASSETGTVYEQYF. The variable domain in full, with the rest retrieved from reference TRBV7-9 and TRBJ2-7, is DTGVSQNPRHKITKRGQNVTFRCDPISEHNRLYWYRQTLGQGPEFLTYFQNEAQLEKSRLLSDRFSAERPKGSFSTLEIQRTEQGDSAMYLCASSETGTVYEQYFGPGTRLTVT.

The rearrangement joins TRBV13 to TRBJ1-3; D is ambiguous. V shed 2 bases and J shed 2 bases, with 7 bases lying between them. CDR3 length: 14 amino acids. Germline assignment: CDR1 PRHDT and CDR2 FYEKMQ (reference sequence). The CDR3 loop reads CASSLREAGNTIYF. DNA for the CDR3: TGTGCCAGCAGCTTAAGAGAGGCTGGAAACACCATATATTTT.